These T cell receptor beta chains were read from a single sample in a study of blood T cell repertoires in COVID-19. Using immunoSEQ multiplex PCR, the repertoire was profiled, and TCRdb retains in-frame clones only, with some absent. The sample carries around 300,000 clones, 80% to 90% recorded once. Material for sequencing was peripheral blood. Receptors originate from a woman between 65 and 79 years old with COVID-19, enrolled during active disease. The CDR3 runs from the conserved cysteine through the conserved F or W. D genes are given only for firm matches. Size tells how often a clone was seen (once, few, many) or the class of an expanded clone, and some rows leave it out.

. | . | TRBJ1-4 | TRBV9 | TGTGCCAGCAGCGCCCTTGGGGGGGAAAAACTGTTTTTT | CASSALGGEKLFF
. | . | TRBJ1-2 | TRBV6-5 | TGTGCCAGCAGCCCAGACTGGGGGGGATATGGCTACACCTTC | CASSPDWGGYGYTF
TRBD2 | . | TRBJ2-7 | TRBV4-1 | TGCGCCAGCAGCCACCCATGGGGGGGGAACTACGAGCAGTACTTC | CASSHPWGGNYEQYF
TRBD1 | few | TRBJ2-6 | TRBV29-1 | TGCAGCGTTAAGATACTTATCCGGACAGGCTCTGGGGCCAACGTCCTGACTTTC | CSVKILIRTGSGANVLTF
TRBD1 | . | TRBJ2-1 | TRBV28 | TGTGCCAGCAGTTTTGGGGACAGGGTCCACAATGAGCAGTTCTTC | CASSFGDRVHNEQFF
TRBD2 | . | TRBJ2-1 | TRBV13 | TGTGCCAGCAGCTCAGAGCGGGGGGGCCCGATAGGTGAGCAGTTCTTC | CASSSERGGPIGEQFF
. | few | TRBJ1-2 | TRBV11-2 | TGTGCCAGCAGCTTGGGGGCAGAGTATGGCTACACCTTC | CASSLGAEYGYTF
. | . | TRBJ1-5 | TRBV4-2 | TGTGCCAGCAGCCAAGATATTAGGACACCAGGGGCCCTAAGCAATCAGCCCCAGCATTTT | CASSQDIRTPGALSNQPQHF
. | . | TRBJ2-7 | TRBV7-9 | TGTGCCAGCAACCCCCCGGGGGAGACCTACGAGCAGTACTTC | CASNPPGETYEQYF
. | . | TRBJ1-4 | TRBV2 | TGTGCCAGCAGTGAAGCGGGTCAGGGATTTGAAAAACTGTTTTTT | CASSEAGQGFEKLFF
. | . | TRBJ1-1 | TRBV9 | TGTGCCAGCAGCGTGACAGTTAACACTGAAGCTTTCTTT | CASSVTVNTEAFF
TRBD1 | once | TRBJ2-5 | TRBV29-1 | TGCAGCGTTGGGACAGGGGGCTGGGAGACCCAGTACTTC | CSVGTGGWETQYF
TRBD1 | few | TRBJ1-5 | TRBV24-1 | TGTGCCACCAGTGATACGGGACAGGGGAGGAATCAGCCCCAGCATTTT | CATSDTGQGRNQPQHF
. | . | TRBJ1-1 | TRBV3-1/TRBV3-2 | TGTGCCAGCAGCGGAACAGGGAAGGGCACTGAAGCTTTCTTT | CASSGTGKGTEAFF
. | . | TRBJ1-2 | TRBV12-3/TRBV12-4 | TGTGCCAGCACATCCTGGAGAGGTGGCTACACCTTC | CASTSWRGGYTF
TRBD2 | . | TRBJ2-3 | TRBV5-1 | TGCGCCAGCAGCCTGGGGGGACTAGCGGGATCCGATACGCAGTATTTT | CASSLGGLAGSDTQYF
TRBD1 | once | TRBJ1-2 | TRBV9 | TGTGCCAGCAGTGCTAACAGGGGGTCGGACTATGGCTACACCTTC | CASSANRGSDYGYTF
TRBD1 | . | TRBJ1-2 | TRBV28 | TGTGCCAGCAGGCCGGGACAGCTCATATACTATGGCTACACCTTC | CASRPGQLIYYGYTF
. | once | TRBJ2-7 | TRBV14 | TGTGCCAGCAGCCAATACACCTCCTACGAGCAGTACTTC | CASSQYTSYEQYF
TRBD2 | . | TRBJ2-1 | TRBV6-5 | TGTGCCAGCAGATCTAGCGGGGGGGCTGGCAATGAGCAGTTCTTC | CASRSSGGAGNEQFF
TRBD1 | . | TRBJ2-5 | TRBV5-4 | TGTGCCAGCAGCCAGATCGGACAGGAAGAGACCCAGTACTTC | CASSQIGQEETQYF
. | . | TRBJ2-7 | TRBV4-1 | TGCGCCAGCAGCCAAGATAAGGCGGCAGCGAAAGGGGGCTACGAGCAGTACTTC | CASSQDKAAAKGGYEQYF
. | few | TRBJ2-5 | TRBV24-1 | TGTGCCACCAGTGATTGGAGGGTGGAGGAGACCCAGTACTTC | CATSDWRVEETQYF
. | once | TRBJ1-5 | TRBV7-2 | TGTGCCAGCAGCTTGGTTTTGGACTGGAATCAGCCCCAGCATTTT | CASSLVLDWNQPQHF
TRBD1 | . | TRBJ1-1 | TRBV3-1/TRBV3-2 | TGTGCCAGCAGCCAATATAGACAGGGCCCTGAAGCTTTCTTT | CASSQYRQGPEAFF
. | . | TRBJ1-5 | TRBV27 | TGTGCCAGCAGTTTAAACACCGATAGCAATCAGCCCCAGCATTTT | CASSLNTDSNQPQHF
. | . | TRBJ2-7 | TRBV7-2 | TGTGCCAGCAGCTCCAGACAGACCCCCTACGAGCAGTACTTC | CASSSRQTPYEQYF
. | . | TRBJ1-3 | TRBV5-1 | TGCGCCAGCAGCTCCCAGGGACTTAGAAACACCATATATTTT | CASSSQGLRNTIYF
. | . | TRBJ2-5 | TRBV9 | TGTGCCAGCAGCCGTAGGGCAGGGGAGCGAGAGACCCAGTACTTC | CASSRRAGERETQYF
. | . | TRBJ1-2 | TRBV25-1 | TGTGCCAGCAGCGGCGGACACCTCTATGGCTACACCTTC | CASSGGHLYGYTF
TRBD2 | . | TRBJ2-1 | TRBV11-2 | TGTGCCAGCGCGCCCGGACTAGCGGACTACAATGAGCAGTTCTTC | CASAPGLADYNEQFF
TRBD1 | . | TRBJ2-7 | TRBV15 | TGTGCCACCAGCAGAACAATACAGGGGTCTCGGGAGCAGTACTTC | CATSRTIQGSREQYF
. | . | TRBJ2-5 | TRBV24-1 | TGTGCCACCAGTGAAGGGGTTGTGGAGACCCAGTACTTC | CATSEGVVETQYF
. | . | TRBJ1-1 | TRBV4-3 | TGCGCCAGCAGCCTAAACTTGGGGGCGAACACTGAAGCTTTCTTT | CASSLNLGANTEAFF
TRBD1 | . | TRBJ1-1 | TRBV5-8 | TGTGCCAGCAGCCAGGGGGACAATCCGGTTATGAACACTGAAGCTTTCTTT | CASSQGDNPVMNTEAFF
. | . | TRBJ2-7 | TRBV7-9 | TGTGCCAGCAGCTTGACAGTGAACTCCTACGAGCAGTACTTC | CASSLTVNSYEQYF
. | . | TRBJ1-5 | TRBV28 | TGTGCCAGCACCCCTCCCCCCAGGGTAAGAAGCAATCAGCCCCAGCATTTT | CASTPPPRVRSNQPQHF
. | . | TRBJ1-2 | TRBV19 | TGTGCCAGTAATTCACAGGACAGCCCGCTTAACTATGGCTACACCTTC | CASNSQDSPLNYGYTF
. | . | TRBJ1-1 | TRBV9 | TGTGCCAGCAGCGTTCAGGGTAGGGGCACTGAAGCTTTCTTT | CASSVQGRGTEAFF
. | . | TRBJ1-1 | TRBV6-1 | TGTGCCAGCAGTGAAGCCCCGACAGTGAACACTGAAGCTTTCTTT | CASSEAPTVNTEAFF
TRBD1 | . | TRBJ2-3 | TRBV28 | TGTGCCAGCAGTTTAGACGGGACAGGGGTTTTTGATACGCAGTATTTT | CASSLDGTGVFDTQYF
TRBD2 | . | TRBJ2-5 | TRBV11-2 | TGTGCCAGCAGCTTATATAGCGGGGTAGGAGAGACCCAGTACTTC | CASSLYSGVGETQYF
. | . | TRBJ2-7 | TRBV14 | TGTGCCAGCAGCACCCGTAGCTCCTACGAGCAGTACTTC | CASSTRSSYEQYF
. | . | TRBJ2-7 | TRBV28 | TGTGCCAGCAGTATTCAGGGGAGCTCCTACGAGCAGTACTTC | CASSIQGSSYEQYF
TRBD1 | once | TRBJ2-7 | TRBV24-1 | TGTGCCACCAGTGATTCGAGGGACAGGGGGGATCGCCACGAGCAGTACTTC | CATSDSRDRGDRHEQYF
. | . | TRBJ1-3 | TRBV18 | TGTGCCAGCTCACCAATAGAAAGCTCTGGAAACACCATATATTTT | CASSPIESSGNTIYF
TRBD1 | . | TRBJ1-2 | TRBV27 | TGTGCCAGCAGTTTGACAGGGTTAGCTAACTATGGCTACACCTTC | CASSLTGLANYGYTF
. | . | TRBJ1-1 | TRBV18 | TGTGCCAGCTCACCTACAGGGCTGGTGGAGACTGAAGCTTTCTTT | CASSPTGLVETEAFF
. | few | TRBJ1-5 | TRBV12-3/TRBV12-4 | TGTGCCAGCAGTAGCGAGGGTCAGCCCCAGCATTTT | CASSSEGQPQHF
TRBD2 | . | TRBJ2-3 | TRBV29-1 | TGCAGCGTTGTCCTAGCGGGGGGGCCGAGCACAGATACGCAGTATTTT | CSVVLAGGPSTDTQYF
TRBD2 | once | TRBJ2-5 | TRBV19 | TGTGCCAGTAGTTCTCACTGGGGGGGGAGGGCCCAAGAGACCCAGTACTTC | CASSSHWGGRAQETQYF
TRBD1 | . | TRBJ1-2 | TRBV23-1 | TGCGCCAGCAGTCCTCGGACAGGATCCTACGGCTACACCTTC | CASSPRTGSYGYTF
. | . | TRBJ2-1 | TRBV5-1 | TGCGCCAGCAGCTTGGTTCAGGCCTTCTACAATGAGCAGTTCTTC | CASSLVQAFYNEQFF
TRBD1 | . | TRBJ1-5 | TRBV20-1 | TGCAGTGCTAGTAGCAGGGGACAGCAAATCTCCAGCAATCAGCCCCAGCATTTT | CSASSRGQQISSNQPQHF